This T cell receptor beta chain was sequenced in a study of CD8 T cells in Susac syndrome (dated by TCRdb to between 2017 and 2020). Regarding the complete study: The study used repertoire sequencing to test whether antigen drove CD8+ T cell activation and differentiation in Susac syndrome. CD8+ T cell repertoire clonality was compared between fewer than 13 healthy donors, approximately 14 Susac syndrome patients and 15 multiple sclerosis patients. Paper-wide results and their limitations: The TCR sequencing and HLA analysis was acknowledged to have included a relatively small number of individuals.

Trimming takes 4 bases from V and 8 bases from J, and the germline ends sit 9 bases apart. Per the germline V gene (reference sequence), LGHDT is the CDR1 and YNNKEL is the CDR2. There are 12 amino acids in the CDR3, from cysteine to phenylalanine inclusive. CDR3 DNA is the only sequence kept; it has 36 bases, read in frame from the first base. RNA was extracted using the RNeasy kit, and about 0.5 to 1 ug of the RNA was reverse transcribed with random hexamers. The immunoSEQ multiplex PCR assay, covering 54 Vbeta and 13 Jbeta segments, was used to amplify TCR beta CDR3 regions. To correct PCR amplification bias, a synthetic template baseline was used for both primer optimization and computational correction. The authors processed their data as follows. Reads were annotated to V, D and J genes according to IMGT and were analyzed with immunoSEQ Analyzer, with only productive sequences retained. Clonality was calculated as one minus the Shannon entropy normalized by log2 of the number of productive unique sequences. For each patient and control, public and private clones were evaluated among the 100 most prevalent clones. Clones were defined as Susac-specific when absent from the healthy and MS cohorts, from about 970 published viral clones and from other ImmuneACCESS disease sequences. The raw public data were reprocessed by TCRdb itself: fastp quality trimming at Q25, MiXCR clonotype calling, in-frame beta chains only. Rows merge per CDR3 protein into single entries with the most common DNA and genes. TCRdb's processing, not the study's, gives the V and J calls here. The sample includes more than 150,000 distinct CDR3 sequences, with less than 97% observed a single time. Of the sample, approximately 0.15% is held by the ten largest clones.

Peripheral blood CD8+ and CD4+ T cells from healthy donors, Susac syndrome patients and multiple sclerosis patients were profiled by high-throughput TCR beta sequencing. Multiple sclerosis controls were treatment-naive patients with stable or active relapsing-remitting disease fulfilling revised McDonald criteria. Bulk CD8+ and CD4+ T cells were purified by magnetic negative isolation, while CD8+ TEMRA cells were enriched using FACS. Blood was drawn into EDTA tubes, processed within 24 hours, and PBMCs were isolated by density gradient centrifugation. PBMCs intended for TCR sequencing were cryopreserved in liquid nitrogen and thawed later in a water bath at 37 degrees C. The sorted or isolated CD4+, CD8+ and CD8+ TEMRA cells reached a purity of at least 90%. Note on this clonotype: Its cognate antigen has yet to be identified. There are no base qualities to consult, and no much larger clone falls within one base.

The source material was CD8+ T cells from PBMCs. This receptor was identified in a human donor with multiple sclerosis. Recombination joined TRBV3-1 with TRBJ2-1; perhaps TRBD1 is the D gene, with 5 bases matching. In nucleotide form, the sequence is TGTGCCAGCAGCCCCCCAGGGTATGAGCAGTTCTTC. It specifies CASSPPGYEQFF.